A selection of T cell receptor beta chains follows, all from one sample in a study of cytomegalovirus exposure and HLA in healthy donors. Only in-frame clones appear in the TCRdb table, and some are missing; sequencing was by immunoSEQ multiplex PCR. The sample holds some 220,000 clones, just over 90% seen once. Sequenced sample: PBMCs. The receptors derive from a woman between 18 and 29 years old in good health and CMV-seronegative. CDR3s include the opening cysteine and the closing phenylalanine or tryptophan. The order of the fields is clone size, D gene, V gene, J gene, CDR3 DNA, CDR3 protein. The D gene is left open where the match is weak. Clone size, where shown, is once, few, many, or a class for clones that have expanded.

>.|TRBD1|TRBV12-5|TRBJ2-3
TGTGCTAGTGGGCCCCCCAAGACAGGGGAAGCCACAGATACGCAGTATTTT
CASGPPKTGEATDTQYF
>few|TRBD1|TRBV10-3|TRBJ2-7
TGTGCCATCAGTCCCGGGACAGGGGTCGAGCAGTACTTC
CAISPGTGVEQYF
>.|.|TRBV11-2|TRBJ2-5
TGTGCCAGCAGCCGGTTGGGGGCCCAAGAGACCCAGTACTTC
CASSRLGAQETQYF
>.|.|TRBV4-1|TRBJ1-1
TGCGCCAGCAGCCTCCGCCAGGGCTTGAACACTGAAGCTTTCTTT
CASSLRQGLNTEAFF
>once|TRBD1|TRBV4-1|TRBJ1-2
TGCGCCAGCAGCCAGGATGTACGAGGGGGCGTGAATGGCTACACCTTC
CASSQDVRGGVNGYTF
>once|TRBD2|TRBV7-9|TRBJ2-1
TGTGCCAGCAGCTTAGTCGGGACTAGCGATCCTAATGAGCAGTTCTTC
CASSLVGTSDPNEQFF
>.|.|TRBV6-6|TRBJ1-3
TGTGCCAGCAGACGGGGAGCAAGCTCTGGAAACACCATATATTTT
CASRRGASSGNTIYF
>once|TRBD1|TRBV27|TRBJ2-7
TGTGCCAGCAGTACCCTAAAGACAGGGAGCTACGAGCAGTACTTC
CASSTLKTGSYEQYF
>.|.|TRBV12-5|TRBJ2-7
TGTGCTAGTGGTTTGGTACCACTGGGAGCCGCCTACGAGCAGTACTTC
CASGLVPLGAAYEQYF
>.|.|TRBV6-1|TRBJ1-1
TGTGCCAGCATCCTAATAAGGGGATCGAACACTGAAGCTTTCTTT
CASILIRGSNTEAFF
>.|.|TRBV30|TRBJ2-5
TGTGCCTGGAGTGCCCGACTAGACTCAGGGACCCAGTACTTC
CAWSARLDSGTQYF
>.|.|TRBV5-1|TRBJ2-7
TGCGCCAGCAGCTTGGATCTCGCCTACGAGCAGTACTTC
CASSLDLAYEQYF
>.|.|TRBV11-2|TRBJ2-7
TGTGCCAGCAGCTTAGACGCGATTCAGGGGCAGTACTTC
CASSLDAIQGQYF
>.|TRBD1|TRBV29-1|TRBJ1-1
TGCAGCGTTGGACGGGACAGGGGAACTGAAGCTTTCTTT
CSVGRDRGTEAFF
>.|TRBD2|TRBV27|TRBJ2-2
TGTGCCAGCAGTTTGGGAGGGGCCCACACCGGGGAGCTGTTTTTT
CASSLGGAHTGELFF
>.|.|TRBV7-2|TRBJ2-1
TGTGCCAGCAGGGTAAAGGGGATCACCTACAATGAGCAGTTCTTC
CASRVKGITYNEQFF
>once|TRBD2|TRBV19|TRBJ2-5
TGTGCCAGTACGACTAGCGGGAGGTCAGAGACCCAGTACTTC
CASTTSGRSETQYF
>few|TRBD1|TRBV7-8|TRBJ2-7
TGTGCCAGCAGCTCCAGGACAGGGACCTACGAGCAGTACTTC
CASSSRTGTYEQYF
>.|TRBD1|TRBV6-1|TRBJ1-2
TGTGCCAGCAGTGATATAGACAGGGATTATGGCTACACCTTC
CASSDIDRDYGYTF
>.|TRBD2|TRBV7-9|TRBJ2-7
TGTGCCAGCAGCTTCCCCGGGGAGGGCTACGAGCAGTACTTC
CASSFPGEGYEQYF
>once|.|TRBV6-1|TRBJ1-3
TGTGCCAGCAGTGACCCGACAGGTGGAAACACCATATATTTT
CASSDPTGGNTIYF
>.|.|TRBV6-5|TRBJ1-1
TGTGCCAGCAGTTACTTTAAGGGGCTAAACACTGAAGCTTTCTTT
CASSYFKGLNTEAFF
>.|TRBD2|TRBV11-2|TRBJ2-3
TGTGCCAGCAGCTTAACCCCAGCTAGCGGGGTTTTCACAGATACGCAGTATTTT
CASSLTPASGVFTDTQYF
>.|.|TRBV5-6|TRBJ2-1
TGTGCCAGCAGCTTGGCCGGGTGGGCTAGCGACGACAATGAGCAGTTCTTC
CASSLAGWASDDNEQFF
>once|TRBD1|TRBV6-6|TRBJ2-7
TGTGCCAGCAGCTTGGACAGGGGGGCCGAGCAGTACTTC
CASSLDRGAEQYF
>.|.|TRBV9|TRBJ2-1
TGTGCCAGCCAGAGTGGGGCGGATGAGCAGTTCTTC
CASQSGADEQFF
>.|.|TRBV7-7|TRBJ1-1
TGTGCCAGCAGCTTAGATCGGAACACTGAAGCTTTCTTT
CASSLDRNTEAFF
>.|.|TRBV6-1|TRBJ1-2
TGTGCCAGCAGTGAAGTTGTCTGGACAGACTATGGCTACACCTTC
CASSEVVWTDYGYTF
>once|.|TRBV6-1|TRBJ1-4
TGTGCCAGCAGTGAAGCGGGCAGGGTTGGCGAAAAACTGTTTTTT
CASSEAGRVGEKLFF
>.|.|TRBV19|TRBJ1-1
TGTGCCAGTAGTGTCAAAACCCCAGGGGTCACTGAAGCTTTCTTT
CASSVKTPGVTEAFF
>.|TRBD1|TRBV7-9|TRBJ1-2
TGTGCCAGCAGCCTACCGGGACAGGGAAACTATGGCTACACCTTC
CASSLPGQGNYGYTF
>.|TRBD1|TRBV19|TRBJ1-6
TGTGCCAGTAGTGTACAGGGGACCAATTCACCCCTCCACTTT
CASSVQGTNSPLHF
>.|TRBD1|TRBV6-5|TRBJ1-4
TGTGCCAGCAGTTACCGGGCGGGACAGCTTAATGAAAAACTGTTTTTT
CASSYRAGQLNEKLFF